This TCR beta chain came from a study of T cells in Graves' hyperthyroidism and ophthalmopathy. Blood from later-ophthalmopathy patients was taken at first hyperthyroidism diagnosis. Amplified TCR beta CDR3 regions derived from RNA transcripts. First-round RT-PCR with HTBI primers amplified the TCR CDR3 region. TCRdb re-derived calls from the multiplex PCR reads in MiXCR, one entry per CDR3 protein. The sample has about 770,000 distinct CDR3 sequences, 18% seen once. General study results and limits: Median prediction lead before ophthalmopathy onset was around 7 months with the model. Separating ophthalmopathy from stable hyperthyroidism was achieved by a 13 V-J model. Blood also showed most of the thyroid clonotypes that were expanded above 0.001.

On this clonotype itself: What it binds is not known.

Germline V gene sequence: CDR1 ENHRY, CDR2 SYGVKD. The CDR3 runs 15 residues. The V segment lost 4 bases and the J segment 5 bases; nucleotides outside the gene matches: 4. The chain links TRBV10-3 to TRBJ2-1; 11 bases fit TRBD2. The receptor's source is a woman in her fifties or sixties with Graves' hyperthyroidism that later progressed to Graves' ophthalmopathy. The sequencing sample was made of blood. CDR3 bases: TGTGCCATCAGTGTATTGACTAGCGGGGACAATGAGCAGTTCTTC. Its translation is CAISVLTSGDNEQFF.